This entry lists 2 T cell receptor beta chains sequenced from one sample in a study of vaccination and CD4 T cells after COVID-19. No cognate antigen is known for these TCRs. Described treatment: roughly 10-day PBMC culture with coronavirus spike peptide pools or control peptides (ViraFEST assay). An Oncomine TCR Beta short-read assay was used to sequence the DNA from cultured CD4+ T cells. TCRdb ran MiXCR on the PCR reads and lists one entry per CDR3 protein. In the table there are about 23,000 distinct CDR3 sequences, 58% of which are singletons. The sample consisted of CD4+ T cells from blood, cultured in vitro. These receptors were taken from a human donor who had recovered from COVID-19.

This clonotype has only a few counts. The chain uses TRBV6-1 and TRBJ1-6; 8 bases are shared with TRBD1. The J segment lost 7 bases and the V segment lost 5 bases, leaving 7 bases of the junction unmatched. Germline V gives CDR1 MNHNS, CDR2 SASEGT. The CDR3 covers 15 residues. This CDR3 is CASSRPTGVNSPLHF. Written as DNA, the CDR3 is TGTGCCAGCAGTCGACCGACAGGGGTGAATTCACCCCTCCACTTT.

The chain combines TRBV19 with TRBJ2-7, with D maybe TRBD1 (6 bases). CDR1 LNHDA and CDR2 SQIVND come from the germline V gene (reference sequence). The CDR3 loop spans 15 amino acids. V was clipped by 5 bases and J by 3 bases, with 17 bases between them. DNA of the CDR3: TGTGCCAGTAGTCCCAACGGGGACATTCACTACGAGCAGTACTTC. Translated, it gives CASSPNGDIHYEQYF.